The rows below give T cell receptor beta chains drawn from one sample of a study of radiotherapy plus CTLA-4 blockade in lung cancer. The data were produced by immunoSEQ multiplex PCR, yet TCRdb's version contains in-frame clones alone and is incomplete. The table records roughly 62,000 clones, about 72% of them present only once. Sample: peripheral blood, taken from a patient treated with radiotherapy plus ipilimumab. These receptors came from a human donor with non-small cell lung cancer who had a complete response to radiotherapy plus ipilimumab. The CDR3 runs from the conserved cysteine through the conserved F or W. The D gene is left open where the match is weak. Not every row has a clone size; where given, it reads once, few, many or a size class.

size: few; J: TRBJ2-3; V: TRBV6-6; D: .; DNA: TGTGCCAGCAGCTCTACCAACACAGATACGCAGTATTTT; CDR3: CASSSTNTDTQYF
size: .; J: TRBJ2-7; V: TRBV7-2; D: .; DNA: TGTGCCAGCAGCTCAGCAGCCGGGACACACTCCTACGAGCAGTACTTC; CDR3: CASSSAAGTHSYEQYF
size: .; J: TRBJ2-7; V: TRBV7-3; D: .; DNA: TGTGCCAGCAGCTTAGGAGCGGATGATCCCTACGAGCAGTACTTC; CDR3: CASSLGADDPYEQYF
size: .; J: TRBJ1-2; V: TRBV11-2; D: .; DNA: TGTGCCAGCAGCTCCCCATGGGGGGGCAGTACCTTC; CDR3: CASSSPWGGSTF
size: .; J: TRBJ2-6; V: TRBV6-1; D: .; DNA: TGTGCCAGCACGTACTCTGGGGCCAACGTCCTGACTTTC; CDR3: CASTYSGANVLTF
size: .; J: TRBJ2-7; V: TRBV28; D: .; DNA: TGTGCCAGCAGTTCTCTTTCCGAGCAGTACTTC; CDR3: CASSSLSEQYF
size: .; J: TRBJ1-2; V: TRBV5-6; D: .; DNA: TGTGCCAAACCATCACGGGGAAGGCACTATGGCTACACCTTC; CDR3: CAKPSRGRHYGYTF
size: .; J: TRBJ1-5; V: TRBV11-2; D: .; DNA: TGTGCCAGCAGCTTAGGGCGGGGGAGCCGTCAGCCCCAGCATTTT; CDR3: CASSLGRGSRQPQHF
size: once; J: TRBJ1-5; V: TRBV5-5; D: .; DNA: TGTGCCAGCAGCTCGGACAGCCTGGGCAATCAGCCCCAGCATTTT; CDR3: CASSSDSLGNQPQHF
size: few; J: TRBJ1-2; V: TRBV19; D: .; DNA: TGTGCCAGTAGTAGGGCTGGGGCCAACACATACCTATATGGCTACACCTTC; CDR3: CASSRAGANTYLYGYTF
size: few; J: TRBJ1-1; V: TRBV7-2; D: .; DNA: TGCGCCAGCAGCCAAGAAACGGGGTCGGCTTATGAAGCTTTCTTT; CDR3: CASSQETGSAYEAFF
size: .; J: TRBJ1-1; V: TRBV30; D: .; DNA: TGTGCCTGGAGTCGAGAGGGCCGGGCTGAAGCTTTCTTT; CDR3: CAWSREGRAEAFF
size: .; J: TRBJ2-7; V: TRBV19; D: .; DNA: TGTGCCAGTAGCCAACTAGCCAGCTCCTACGAGCAGTACTTC; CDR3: CASSQLASSYEQYF
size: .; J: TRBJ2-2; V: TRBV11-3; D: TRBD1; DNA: TGTGCCAGCAGCTTAGTTACAGGGGCCGGGGAGCTGTTTTTT; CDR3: CASSLVTGAGELFF
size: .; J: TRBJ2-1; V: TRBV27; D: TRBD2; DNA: TGTGCCAGCAGTAGGGCGGGAGGGCCAGGGCAGTTCTTC; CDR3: CASSRAGGPGQFF
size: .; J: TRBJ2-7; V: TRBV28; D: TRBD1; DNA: TGTGCCAGCATCCGGGACAGGGGAAGAGTCTACGAGCAGTACTTC; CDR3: CASIRDRGRVYEQYF
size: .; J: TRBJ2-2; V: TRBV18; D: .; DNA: TGTGCCAGCTCAGGGCCCCAGGTTACCGGGGAGCTGTTTTTT; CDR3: CASSGPQVTGELFF
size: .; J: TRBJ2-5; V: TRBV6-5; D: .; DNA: TGTGCCAGCAGTCGTACCCTTCAGGGATTTGAGACCCAGTACTTC; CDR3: CASSRTLQGFETQYF
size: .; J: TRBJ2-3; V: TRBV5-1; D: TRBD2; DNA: TGCGCCAGCAGCTTGGGACTAGCCACAGATACGCAGTATTTT; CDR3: CASSLGLATDTQYF
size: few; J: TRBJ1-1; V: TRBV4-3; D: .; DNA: TGCGCCAGCAGCCAAGATTTGAGGGAGGCTTTCTTT; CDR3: CASSQDLREAFF
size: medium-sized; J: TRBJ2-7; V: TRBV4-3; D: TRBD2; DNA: TGCGCCAGCAGCCAAGGGAAGCGGGGGGTCTACGAGCAGTACTTC; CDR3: CASSQGKRGVYEQYF
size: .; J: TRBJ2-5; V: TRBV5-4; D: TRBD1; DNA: TGTGCCAGCAGCGTAGGGACAGGGGGAGAGACCCAGTACTTC; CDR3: CASSVGTGGETQYF
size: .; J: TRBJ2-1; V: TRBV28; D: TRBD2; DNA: TGTGCCAGCAGTTCTAGCGGGAGTATCTATGAGCAGTTCTTC; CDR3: CASSSSGSIYEQFF
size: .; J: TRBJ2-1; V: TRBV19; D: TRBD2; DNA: TGTGCCAGTAGTATGGGCCTAGCGGGAGGGCCCAGTGAGCAGTTCTTC; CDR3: CASSMGLAGGPSEQFF
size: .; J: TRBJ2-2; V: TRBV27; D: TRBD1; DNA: TGTGCCAGCAGTTTACAGGGGGCGATGGGAGCCGGGGAGCTGTTTTTT; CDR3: CASSLQGAMGAGELFF
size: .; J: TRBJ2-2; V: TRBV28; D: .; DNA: TGTGCCAGCTTTTCAGGGGCCGGCGGGGAGCTGTTTTTT; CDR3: CASFSGAGGELFF
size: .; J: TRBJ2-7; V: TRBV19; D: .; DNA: TGTGCCAGTAGTATAGAGGCCTCAATGGGGCCCTACGAGCAGTACTTC; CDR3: CASSIEASMGPYEQYF
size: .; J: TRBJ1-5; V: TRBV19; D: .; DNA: TGTGCCAGTAGTATAGGGGGGGATCGGCAGCCCCAGCATTTT; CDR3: CASSIGGDRQPQHF
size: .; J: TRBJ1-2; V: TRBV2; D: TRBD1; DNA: TGTGCCAGCAGTGGACCGGACAGGGTCGGCTACACCTTC; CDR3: CASSGPDRVGYTF
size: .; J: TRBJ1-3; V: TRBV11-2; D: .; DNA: TGTGCCAGCAGCTTAGCAAACAGAATCTCTGGAAACACCATATATTTT; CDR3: CASSLANRISGNTIYF
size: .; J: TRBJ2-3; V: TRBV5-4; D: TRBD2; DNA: TGTGCCAGCAGCCCCTTGAGCGGGGGGTGGGCAGATACGCAGTATTTT; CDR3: CASSPLSGGWADTQYF
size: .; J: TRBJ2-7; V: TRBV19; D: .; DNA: TGTGCCAGTAGTATGGGACAACGCTACGAGCAGTACTTC; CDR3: CASSMGQRYEQYF
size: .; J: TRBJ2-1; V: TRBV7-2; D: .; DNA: TGTGCCAGCAGCTTTCAGGGGTCCTACAATGAGCAGTTCTTC; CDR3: CASSFQGSYNEQFF
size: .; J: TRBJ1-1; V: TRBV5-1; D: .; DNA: TGCGCCAGCAGCAGGAGGGGTAACACTGAAGCTTTCTTT; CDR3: CASSRRGNTEAFF
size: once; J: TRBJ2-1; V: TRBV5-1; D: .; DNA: TGCGCCAGCAGCTTGGCCCCCGGAGGGCCCCCCGAGCAGTTCTTC; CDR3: CASSLAPGGPPEQFF
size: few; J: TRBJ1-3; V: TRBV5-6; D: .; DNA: TGTGCCAGCAGCTTGACAGGGCTAAACACCATATATTTT; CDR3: CASSLTGLNTIYF
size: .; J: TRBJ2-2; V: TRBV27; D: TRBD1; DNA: TGTGCCAGCAGTTTACCCCGACAGGGGAGGTACACCGGGGAGCTGTTTTTT; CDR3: CASSLPRQGRYTGELFF
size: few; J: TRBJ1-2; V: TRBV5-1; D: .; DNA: TGCGCCAGCAGCTTGGAGTTCGGGGGGCGGGCCTATGGCTACACCTTC; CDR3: CASSLEFGGRAYGYTF
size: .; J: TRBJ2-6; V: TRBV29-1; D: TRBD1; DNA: TGCAGCGCAGGAGACAGGGCTGGGGCCAACGTCCTGACTTTC; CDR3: CSAGDRAGANVLTF
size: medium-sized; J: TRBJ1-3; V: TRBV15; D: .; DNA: TGTGCCACCAGCAGAGATTCGGGGAGCTCTGGAAACACCATATATTTT; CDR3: CATSRDSGSSGNTIYF
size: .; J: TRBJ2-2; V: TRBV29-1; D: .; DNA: TGCAGCGTTGACAGGGGAGACACCGGGGAGCTGTTTTTT; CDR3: CSVDRGDTGELFF